A selection of T cell receptor beta chains follows, all from one sample in a study of beta chain features in type 1 diabetes. TCRdb keeps only in-frame clones here, not all; method: immunoSEQ multiplex PCR. The sample lists about 900,000 clones, 15% to 20% seen once, with 0.02% to 0.025% in the top ten. Material for sequencing was naive CD4+ T cells from blood. The receptor source for this set is a woman aged 18-35 years in good health. CDR3s leave out the opening cysteine and the closing phenylalanine or tryptophan. Fields, in order: V gene, CDR3 protein.

v_gene: TRBV5-1
CDR3aa: ASSLGQEEDTQY

v_gene: TRBV9
CDR3aa: ASSVGRYNEKLF

v_gene: TRBV5-4
CDR3aa: ASSSRDRGNEQF

v_gene: TRBV4-2
CDR3aa: ASSQTGQGEEKLF

v_gene: TRBV28
CDR3aa: ASSFRQGLTGEAF

v_gene: TRBV9
CDR3aa: ASSVVGSTYNEQF

v_gene: TRBV2
CDR3aa: ASRTDSGGAEQY

v_gene: TRBV7-7
CDR3aa: ASSLDAGYNEQF

v_gene: TRBV18
CDR3aa: ASSRDQSGNTIY

v_gene: TRBV28
CDR3aa: ASRGPSSGNTIY